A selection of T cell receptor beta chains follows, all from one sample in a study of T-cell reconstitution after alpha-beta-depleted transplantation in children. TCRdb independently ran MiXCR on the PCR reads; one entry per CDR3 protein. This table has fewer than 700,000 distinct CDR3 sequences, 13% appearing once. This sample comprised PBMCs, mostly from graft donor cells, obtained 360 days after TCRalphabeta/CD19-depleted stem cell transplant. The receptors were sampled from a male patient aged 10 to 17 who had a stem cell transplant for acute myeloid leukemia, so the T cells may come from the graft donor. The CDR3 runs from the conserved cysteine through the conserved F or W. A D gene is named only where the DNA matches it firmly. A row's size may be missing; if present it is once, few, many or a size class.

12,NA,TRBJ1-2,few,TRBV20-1,TGCAGTGCTAGGAGTATCAACTATGGCTACACCTTC,CSARSINYGYTF
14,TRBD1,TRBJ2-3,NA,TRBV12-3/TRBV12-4,TGTGCCAGCAGATCGGACAGGGGGCGAGATACGCAGTATTTT,CASRSDRGRDTQYF
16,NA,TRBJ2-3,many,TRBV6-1,TGTGCCAGCAGCCGCACCTCGCACGGGGCGCCGGATACGCAGTATTTT,CASSRTSHGAPDTQYF
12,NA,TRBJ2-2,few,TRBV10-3,TGTGCCATCAGTATCGGCACCGGGGAGCTGTTTTTT,CAISIGTGELFF
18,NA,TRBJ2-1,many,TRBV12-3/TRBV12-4,TGTGCCAGCAGGATCCCACCTCTCTGGTGGCGGGACTACAATGAGCAGTTCTTC,CASRIPPLWWRDYNEQFF
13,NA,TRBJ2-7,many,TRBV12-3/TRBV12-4,TGTGCCAGCAGTTTAGTGGGCCAAGAAGGGCAGTACTTC,CASSLVGQEGQYF
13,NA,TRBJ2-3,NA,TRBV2,TGTGCCAGCAGTGAGGGATACACAGATACGCAGTATTTT,CASSEGYTDTQYF
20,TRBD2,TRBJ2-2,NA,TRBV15,TGTGCCACCAGCAGAGATCGGTCGCTAGCGGGAGGGGGGAACACCGGGGAGCTGTTTTTT,CATSRDRSLAGGGNTGELFF
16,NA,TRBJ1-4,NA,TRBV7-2,TGTGCCAGCAGCCTAGTGGGCGCAGGGGCGGCTGAAAAACTGTTTTTT,CASSLVGAGAAEKLFF
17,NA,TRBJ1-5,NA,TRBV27,TGTGCCAGCAGTCCCGGCGGAGGGCCGCGTAGCAATCAGCCCCAGCATTTT,CASSPGGGPRSNQPQHF
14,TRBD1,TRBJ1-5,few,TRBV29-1,TGCAGCGTTGGACAGGGTACGGGCAATCAGCCCCAGCATTTT,CSVGQGTGNQPQHF
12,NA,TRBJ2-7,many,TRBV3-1,TGTGCCAGCGGGTCAAGCTCCTACGAGCAGTACTTC,CASGSSSYEQYF
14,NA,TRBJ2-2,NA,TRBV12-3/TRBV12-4,TGTGCCAGCAGTTTTGAGAGTCCTCCCGGGGAGCTGTTTTTT,CASSFESPPGELFF
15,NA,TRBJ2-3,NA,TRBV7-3,TGTGCCAGCAGCCCTATGGGGTTTGAGGCAGATACGCAGTATTTT,CASSPMGFEADTQYF
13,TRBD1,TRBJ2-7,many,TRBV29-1,TGCAGCGTTGAGGACAGGGACTCCTACGAGCAGTACTTC,CSVEDRDSYEQYF
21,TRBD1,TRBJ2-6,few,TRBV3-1,TGTGCCAGCAGCCAAGTGTTCCCGGGACAGGGGCGATCCTCTGGGGCCAACGTCCTGACTTTC,CASSQVFPGQGRSSGANVLTF
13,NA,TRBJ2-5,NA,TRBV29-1,TGCAGCCTACAGGATGGGGCTAGAGAGACCCAGTACTTC,CSLQDGARETQYF
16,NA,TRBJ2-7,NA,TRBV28,TGTGCCAGCAGCCCGCCGATCAGGGGCCTCTCCTACGAGCAGTACTTC,CASSPPIRGLSYEQYF
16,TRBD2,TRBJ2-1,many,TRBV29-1,TGCAGCGGAAAACCGACGGAGCGGACTAGCATGGATGAGCAGTTCTTC,CSGKPTERTSMDEQFF
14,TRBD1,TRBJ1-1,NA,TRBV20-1,TGCAGTGCCAGTTCCGGGACAGGGCCTTCGGGAGCTTTCTTT,CSASSGTGPSGAFF
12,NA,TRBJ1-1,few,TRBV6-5,TGTGCCAGCAGGCGGAGGTACACTGAAGCTTTCTTT,CASRRRYTEAFF
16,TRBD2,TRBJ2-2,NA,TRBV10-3,TGTGCCATCAGCCAGACTAGCGGGAGGGGTACCGGGGAGCTGTTTTTT,CAISQTSGRGTGELFF